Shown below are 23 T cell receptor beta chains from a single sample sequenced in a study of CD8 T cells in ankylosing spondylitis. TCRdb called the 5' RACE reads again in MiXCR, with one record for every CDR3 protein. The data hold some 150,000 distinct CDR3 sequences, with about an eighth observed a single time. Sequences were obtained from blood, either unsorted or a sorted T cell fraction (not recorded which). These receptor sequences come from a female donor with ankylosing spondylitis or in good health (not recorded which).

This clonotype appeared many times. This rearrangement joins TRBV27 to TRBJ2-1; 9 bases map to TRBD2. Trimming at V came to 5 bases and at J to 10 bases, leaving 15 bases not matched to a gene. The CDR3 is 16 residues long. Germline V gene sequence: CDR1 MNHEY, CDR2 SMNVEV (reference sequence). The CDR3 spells CASSEASGTSLREQFF. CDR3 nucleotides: TGTGCCAGCAGTGAGGCGTCCGGGACTAGCCTCCGGGAGCAGTTCTTC.

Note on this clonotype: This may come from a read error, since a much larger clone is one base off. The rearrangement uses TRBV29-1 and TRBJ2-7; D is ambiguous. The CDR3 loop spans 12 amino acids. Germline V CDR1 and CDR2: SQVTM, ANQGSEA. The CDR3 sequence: CSVTGSSYEQHF. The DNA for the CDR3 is TGCAGCGTTACGGGTAGTTCCTACGAGCAGCACTTC.

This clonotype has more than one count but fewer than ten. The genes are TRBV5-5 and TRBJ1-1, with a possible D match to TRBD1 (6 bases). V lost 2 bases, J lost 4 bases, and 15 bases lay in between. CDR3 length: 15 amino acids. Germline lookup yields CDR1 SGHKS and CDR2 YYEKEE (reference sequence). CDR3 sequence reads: CASSLGGGWGTEAFF. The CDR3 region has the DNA TGTGCCAGCAGCTTAGGAGGGGGTTGGGGCACTGAAGCTTTCTTT.

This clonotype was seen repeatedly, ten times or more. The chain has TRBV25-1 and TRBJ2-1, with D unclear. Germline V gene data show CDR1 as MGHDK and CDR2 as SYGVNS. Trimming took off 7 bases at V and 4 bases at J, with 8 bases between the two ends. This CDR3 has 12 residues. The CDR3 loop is CASTENYNEQFF. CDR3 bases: TGTGCCAGCACCGAGAATTACAATGAGCAGTTCTTC. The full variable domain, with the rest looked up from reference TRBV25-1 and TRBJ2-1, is EADIYQTPRYLVIGTGKKITLECSQTMGHDKMYWYQQDPGMELHLIHYSYGVNSTEKGDLSSESTVSRIRTEHFPLTLESARPSHTSQYLCASTENYNEQFFGPGTRLTVL.

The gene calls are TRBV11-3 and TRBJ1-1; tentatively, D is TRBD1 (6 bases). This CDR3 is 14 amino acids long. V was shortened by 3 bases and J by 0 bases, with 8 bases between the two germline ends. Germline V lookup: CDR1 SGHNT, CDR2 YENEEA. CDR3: CASSLRGMNTEAFF. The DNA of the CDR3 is TGTGCCAGCAGCTTGAGGGGGATGAACACTGAAGCTTTCTTT. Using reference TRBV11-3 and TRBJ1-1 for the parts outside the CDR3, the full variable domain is EAGVVQSPRYKIIEKKQPVAFWCNPISGHNTLYWYLQNLGQGPELLIRYENEEAVDDSQLPKDRFSAERLKGVDSTLKIQPAELGDSAVYLCASSLRGMNTEAFFGQGTRLTVV.

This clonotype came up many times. The CDR3 sequence is CASRRDTTNTEAFF. CDR3 nucleotide sequence: TGTGCCAGCAGGCGGGACACCACTAACACTGAAGCTTTCTTT. V is TRBV12-3 or TRBV12-4 and J is TRBJ1-1; the D gene is possibly TRBD1 (6 bases). This CDR3 region has 14 residues. Trimming cost V 6 bases and J 2 bases, with 13 bases left between them.

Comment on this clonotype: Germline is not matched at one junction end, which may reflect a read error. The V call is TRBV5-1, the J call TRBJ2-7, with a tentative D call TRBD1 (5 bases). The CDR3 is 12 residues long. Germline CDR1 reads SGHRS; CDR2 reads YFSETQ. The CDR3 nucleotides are TGCGCCAGCAGATTGGTTCAGGGCGAGCAGTACTTC. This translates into CASRLVQGEQYF.

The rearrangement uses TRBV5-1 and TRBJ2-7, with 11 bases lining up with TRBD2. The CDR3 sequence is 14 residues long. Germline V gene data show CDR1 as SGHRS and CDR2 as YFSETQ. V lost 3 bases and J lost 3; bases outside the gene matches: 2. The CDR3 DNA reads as TGCGCCAGCAGCTCAACTAGCGGGGGCTACGAGCAGTACTTC. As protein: CASSSTSGGYEQYF.

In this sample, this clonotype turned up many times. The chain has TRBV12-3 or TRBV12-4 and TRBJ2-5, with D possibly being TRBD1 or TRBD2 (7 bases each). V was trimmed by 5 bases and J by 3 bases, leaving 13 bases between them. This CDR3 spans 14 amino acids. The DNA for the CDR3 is TGTGCCAGCAGTCCAGGGGGGGCCGAAGAGACCCAGTACTTC. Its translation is CASSPGGAEETQYF.

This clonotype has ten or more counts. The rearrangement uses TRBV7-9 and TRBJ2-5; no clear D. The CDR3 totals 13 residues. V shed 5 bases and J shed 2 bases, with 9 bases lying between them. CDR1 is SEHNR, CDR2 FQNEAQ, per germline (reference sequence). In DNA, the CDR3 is TGTGCCAGCAGCACCGGATCGCAAGAGACCCAGTACTTC. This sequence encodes CASSTGSQETQYF.

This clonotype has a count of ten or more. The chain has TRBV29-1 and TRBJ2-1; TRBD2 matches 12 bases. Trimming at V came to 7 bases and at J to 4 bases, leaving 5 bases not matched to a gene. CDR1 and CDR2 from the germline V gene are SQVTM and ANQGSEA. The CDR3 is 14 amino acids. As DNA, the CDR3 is TGCAGCGCCAGCCTAGCGGGAGGGTACAATGAGCAGTTCTTC. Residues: CSASLAGGYNEQFF.

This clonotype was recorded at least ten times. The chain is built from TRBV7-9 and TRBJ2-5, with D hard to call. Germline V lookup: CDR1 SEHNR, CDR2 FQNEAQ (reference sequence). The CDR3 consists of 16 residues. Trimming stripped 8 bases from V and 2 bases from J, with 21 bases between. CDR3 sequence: CASALGWEPPQETQYF. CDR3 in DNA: TGTGCCAGCGCGCTGGGCTGGGAACCCCCTCAAGAGACCCAGTACTTC. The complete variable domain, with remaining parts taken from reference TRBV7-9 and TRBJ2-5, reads DTGVSQNPRHKITKRGQNVTFRCDPISEHNRLYWYRQTLGQGPEFLTYFQNEAQLEKSRLLSDRFSAERPKGSFSTLEIQRTEQGDSAMYLCASALGWEPPQETQYFGPGTRLLVL.

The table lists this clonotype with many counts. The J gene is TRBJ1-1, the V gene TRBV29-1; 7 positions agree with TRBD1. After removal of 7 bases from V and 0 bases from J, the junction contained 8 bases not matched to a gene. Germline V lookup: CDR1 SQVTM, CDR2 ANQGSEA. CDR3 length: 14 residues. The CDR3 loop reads CSATGVGMNTEAFF. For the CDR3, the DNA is TGCAGCGCTACAGGGGTCGGAATGAACACTGAAGCTTTCTTT.

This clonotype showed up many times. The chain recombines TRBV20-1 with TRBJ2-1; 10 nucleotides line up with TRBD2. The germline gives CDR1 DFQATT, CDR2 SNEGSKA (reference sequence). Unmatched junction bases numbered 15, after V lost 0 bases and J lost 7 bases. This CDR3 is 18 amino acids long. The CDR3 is CSARDYATSGTDGNEQFF. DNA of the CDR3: TGCAGTGCTAGAGATTACGCCACTAGCGGGACGGACGGGAATGAGCAGTTCTTC.

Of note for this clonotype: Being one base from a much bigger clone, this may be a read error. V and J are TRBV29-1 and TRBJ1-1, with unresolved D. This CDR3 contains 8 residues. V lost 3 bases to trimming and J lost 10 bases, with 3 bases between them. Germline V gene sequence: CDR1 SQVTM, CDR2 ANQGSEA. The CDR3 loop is CSVDGAFF. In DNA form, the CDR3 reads TGCAGCGTTGACGGAGCTTTCTTT.

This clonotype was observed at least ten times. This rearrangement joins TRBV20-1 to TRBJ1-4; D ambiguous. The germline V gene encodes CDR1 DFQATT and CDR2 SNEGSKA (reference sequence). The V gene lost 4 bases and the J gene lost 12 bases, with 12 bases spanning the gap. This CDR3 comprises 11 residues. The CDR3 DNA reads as TGCAGTGCTAAGACAACAAGCGAACTGTTTTTT. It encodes CSAKTTSELFF.

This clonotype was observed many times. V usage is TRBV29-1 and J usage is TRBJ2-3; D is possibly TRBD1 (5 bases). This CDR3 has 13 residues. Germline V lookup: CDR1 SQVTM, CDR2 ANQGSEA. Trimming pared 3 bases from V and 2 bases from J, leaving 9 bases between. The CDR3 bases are TGCAGCGTTGACGAAGGGGCCACAGATACGCAGTATTTT. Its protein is CSVDEGATDTQYF.

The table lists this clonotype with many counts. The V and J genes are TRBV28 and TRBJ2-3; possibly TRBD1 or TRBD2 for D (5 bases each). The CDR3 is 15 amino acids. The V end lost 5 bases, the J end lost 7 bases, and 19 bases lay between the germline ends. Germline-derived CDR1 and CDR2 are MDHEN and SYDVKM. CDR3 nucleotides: TGTGCCAGCAGTCCCCACGGGGCGGCCACTTATACGCAGTATTTT. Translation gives CASSPHGAATYTQYF. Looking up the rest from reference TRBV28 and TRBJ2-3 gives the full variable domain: DVKVTQSSRYLVKRTGEKVFLECVQDMDHENMFWYRQDPGLGLRLIYFSYDVKMKEKGDIPEGYSVSREKKERFSLILESASTNQTSMYLCASSPHGAATYTQYFGPGTRLTVL.

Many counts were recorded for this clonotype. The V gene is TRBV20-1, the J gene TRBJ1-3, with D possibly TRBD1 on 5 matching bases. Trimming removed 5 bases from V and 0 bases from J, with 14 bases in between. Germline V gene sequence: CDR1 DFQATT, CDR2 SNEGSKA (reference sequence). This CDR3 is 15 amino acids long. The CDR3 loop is CSARDGTLSGNTIYF. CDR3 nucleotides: TGCAGTGCTCGGGACGGTACTCTCTCTGGAAACACCATATATTTT.

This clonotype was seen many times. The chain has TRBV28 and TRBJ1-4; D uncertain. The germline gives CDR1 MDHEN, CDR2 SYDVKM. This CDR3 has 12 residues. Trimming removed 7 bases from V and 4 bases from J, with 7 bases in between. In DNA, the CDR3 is TGTGCCAGCACCACAGTTAATGAAAAACTGTTTTTT. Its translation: CASTTVNEKLFF. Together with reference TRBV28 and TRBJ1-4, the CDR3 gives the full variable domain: DVKVTQSSRYLVKRTGEKVFLECVQDMDHENMFWYRQDPGLGLRLIYFSYDVKMKEKGDIPEGYSVSREKKERFSLILESASTNQTSMYLCASTTVNEKLFFGSGTQLSVL.

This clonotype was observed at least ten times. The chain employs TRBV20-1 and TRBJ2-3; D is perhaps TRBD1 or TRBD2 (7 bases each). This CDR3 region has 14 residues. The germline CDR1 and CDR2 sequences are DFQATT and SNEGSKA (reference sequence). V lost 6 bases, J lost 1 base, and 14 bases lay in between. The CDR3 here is CSAGGDSRTDTQYF. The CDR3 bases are TGCAGTGCAGGGGGGGACAGCCGCACAGATACGCAGTATTTT.

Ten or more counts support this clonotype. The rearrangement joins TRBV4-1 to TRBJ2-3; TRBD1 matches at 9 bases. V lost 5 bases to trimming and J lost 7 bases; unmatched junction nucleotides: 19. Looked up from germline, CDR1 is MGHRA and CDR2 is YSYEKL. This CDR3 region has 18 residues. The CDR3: CASSTSPQGAEVLYTQYF. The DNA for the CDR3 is TGCGCCAGCAGCACCAGTCCACAGGGGGCCGAAGTTTTATATACGCAGTATTTT.

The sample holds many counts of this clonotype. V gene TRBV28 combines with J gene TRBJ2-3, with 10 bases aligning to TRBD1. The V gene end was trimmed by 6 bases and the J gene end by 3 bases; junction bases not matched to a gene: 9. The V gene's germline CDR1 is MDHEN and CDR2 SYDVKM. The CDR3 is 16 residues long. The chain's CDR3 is CASRPQPGQGTDTQYF. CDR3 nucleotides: TGTGCCAGCAGGCCCCAGCCGGGACAGGGGACAGATACGCAGTATTTT.